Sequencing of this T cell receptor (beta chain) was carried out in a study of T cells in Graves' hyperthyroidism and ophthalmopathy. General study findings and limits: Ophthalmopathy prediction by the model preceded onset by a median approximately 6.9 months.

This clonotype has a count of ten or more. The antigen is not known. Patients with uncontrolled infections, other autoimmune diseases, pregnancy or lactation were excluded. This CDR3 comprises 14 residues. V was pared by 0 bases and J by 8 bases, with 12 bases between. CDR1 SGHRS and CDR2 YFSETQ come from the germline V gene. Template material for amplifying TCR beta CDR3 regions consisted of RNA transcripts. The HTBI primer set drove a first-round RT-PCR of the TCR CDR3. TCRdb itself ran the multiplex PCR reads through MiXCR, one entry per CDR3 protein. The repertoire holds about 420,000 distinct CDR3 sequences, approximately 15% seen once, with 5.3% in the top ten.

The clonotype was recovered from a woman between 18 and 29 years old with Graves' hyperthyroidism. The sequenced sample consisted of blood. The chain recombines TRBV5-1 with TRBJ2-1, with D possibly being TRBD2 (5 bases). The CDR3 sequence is CASSLANGVDEQFF. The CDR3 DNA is TGCGCCAGCAGCTTGGCCAACGGGGTCGATGAGCAGTTCTTC.